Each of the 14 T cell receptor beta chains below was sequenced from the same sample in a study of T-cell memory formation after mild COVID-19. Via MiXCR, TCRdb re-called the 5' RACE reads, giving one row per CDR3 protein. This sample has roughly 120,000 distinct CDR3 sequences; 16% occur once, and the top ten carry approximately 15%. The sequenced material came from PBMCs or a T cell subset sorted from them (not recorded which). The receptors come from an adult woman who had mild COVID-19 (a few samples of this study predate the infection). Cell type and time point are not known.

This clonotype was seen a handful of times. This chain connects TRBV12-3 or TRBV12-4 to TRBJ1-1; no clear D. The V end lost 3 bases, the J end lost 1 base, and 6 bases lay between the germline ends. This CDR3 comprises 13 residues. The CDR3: CASSFSENTEAFF. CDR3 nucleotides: TGTGCCAGCAGTTTTTCAGAGAACACTGAAGCTTTCTTT.

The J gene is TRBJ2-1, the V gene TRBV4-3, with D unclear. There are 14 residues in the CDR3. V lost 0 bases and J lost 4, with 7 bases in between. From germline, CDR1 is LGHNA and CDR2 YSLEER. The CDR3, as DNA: TGCGCCAGCAGCCAAGAGAAGATGTACAATGAGCAGTTCTTC. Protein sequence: CASSQEKMYNEQFF.

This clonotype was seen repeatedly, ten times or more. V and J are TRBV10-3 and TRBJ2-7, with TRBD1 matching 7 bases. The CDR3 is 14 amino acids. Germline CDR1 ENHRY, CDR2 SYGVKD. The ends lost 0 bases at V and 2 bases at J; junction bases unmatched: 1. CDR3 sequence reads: CAISESTGAYEQYF. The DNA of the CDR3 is TGTGCCATCAGTGAGTCTACAGGGGCCTACGAGCAGTACTTC.

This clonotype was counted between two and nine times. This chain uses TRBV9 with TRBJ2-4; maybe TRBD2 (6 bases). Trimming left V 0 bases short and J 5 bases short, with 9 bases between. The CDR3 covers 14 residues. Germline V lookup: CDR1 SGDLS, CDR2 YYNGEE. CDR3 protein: CASSVGVAENIQYF. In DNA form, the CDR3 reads TGTGCCAGCAGCGTAGGGGTAGCGGAAAACATTCAGTACTTC.

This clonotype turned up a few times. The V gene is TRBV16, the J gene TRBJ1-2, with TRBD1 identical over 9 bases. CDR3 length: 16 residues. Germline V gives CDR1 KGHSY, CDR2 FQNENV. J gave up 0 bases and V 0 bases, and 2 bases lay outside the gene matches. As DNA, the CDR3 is TGTGCCAGCAGCCAATCGGGACAGGGAACTAACTATGGCTACACCTTC. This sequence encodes CASSQSGQGTNYGYTF.

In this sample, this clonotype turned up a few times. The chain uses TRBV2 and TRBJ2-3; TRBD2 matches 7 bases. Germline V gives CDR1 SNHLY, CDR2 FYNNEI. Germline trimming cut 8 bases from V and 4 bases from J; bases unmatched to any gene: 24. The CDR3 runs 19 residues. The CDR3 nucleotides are TGTGCCAGCCGTTGGGAGGTAGTAGCGGGCCGGATTAATCCAGATACGCAGTATTTT. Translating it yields CASRWEVVAGRINPDTQYF.

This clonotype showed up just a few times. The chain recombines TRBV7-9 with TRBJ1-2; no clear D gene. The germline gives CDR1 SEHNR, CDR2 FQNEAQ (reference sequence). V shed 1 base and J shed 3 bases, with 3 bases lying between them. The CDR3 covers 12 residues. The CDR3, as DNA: TGTGCCAGCAGCTTAGATTACTATGGCTACACCTTC. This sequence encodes CASSLDYYGYTF.

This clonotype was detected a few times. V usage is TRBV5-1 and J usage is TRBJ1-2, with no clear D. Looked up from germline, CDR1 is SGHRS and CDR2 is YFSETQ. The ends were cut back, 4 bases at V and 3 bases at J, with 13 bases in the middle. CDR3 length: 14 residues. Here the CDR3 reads CASSPSPEYYGYTF. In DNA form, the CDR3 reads TGCGCCAGCAGCCCCAGCCCCGAGTACTATGGCTACACCTTC.

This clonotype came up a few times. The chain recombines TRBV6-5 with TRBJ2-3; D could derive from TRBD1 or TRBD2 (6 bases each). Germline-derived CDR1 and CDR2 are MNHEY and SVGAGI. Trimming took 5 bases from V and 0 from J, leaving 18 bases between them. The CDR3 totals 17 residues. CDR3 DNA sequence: TGTGCCAGCAGTAGGGGGTTAGGAGGGGTTAGCACAGATACGCAGTATTTT. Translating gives CASSRGLGGVSTDTQYF.

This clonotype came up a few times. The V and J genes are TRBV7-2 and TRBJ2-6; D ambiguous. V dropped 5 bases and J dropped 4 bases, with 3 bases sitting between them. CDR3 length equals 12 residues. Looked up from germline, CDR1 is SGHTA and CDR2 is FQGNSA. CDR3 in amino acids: CASSGGANVLTF. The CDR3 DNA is TGTGCCAGCAGCGGAGGGGCCAACGTCCTGACTTTC.

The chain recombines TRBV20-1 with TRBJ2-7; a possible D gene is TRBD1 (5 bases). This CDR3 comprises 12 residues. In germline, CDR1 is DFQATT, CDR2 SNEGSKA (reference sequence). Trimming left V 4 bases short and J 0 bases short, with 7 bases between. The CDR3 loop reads CSAKTVSYEQYF. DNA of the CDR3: TGCAGTGCTAAGACAGTCTCCTACGAGCAGTACTTC.

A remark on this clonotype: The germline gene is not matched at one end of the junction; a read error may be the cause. CDR3 region: CVSSGPAGGGTEAFF. In DNA, the CDR3 is TGTGTCAGCAGTGGCCCGGCAGGGGGTGGCACTGAAGCTTTCTTT. The chain has TRBV2 and TRBJ1-1, with 7 positions matching TRBD1. This CDR3 comprises 15 residues. CDR1 and CDR2 (germline): SNHLY, FYNNEI.

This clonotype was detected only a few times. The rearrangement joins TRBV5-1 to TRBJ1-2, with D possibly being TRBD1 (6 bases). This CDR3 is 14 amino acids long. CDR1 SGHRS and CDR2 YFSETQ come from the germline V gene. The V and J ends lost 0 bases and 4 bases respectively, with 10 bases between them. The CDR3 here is CASSLGTGLYGYTF. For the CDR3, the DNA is TGCGCCAGCAGCTTGGGTACAGGGCTCTATGGCTACACCTTC. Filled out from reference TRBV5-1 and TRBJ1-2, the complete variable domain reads KAGVTQTPRYLIKTRGQQVTLSCSPISGHRSVSWYQQTPGQGLQFLFEYFSETQRNKGNFPGRFSGRQFSNSRSEMNVSTLELGDSALYLCASSLGTGLYGYTFGSGTRLTVV.

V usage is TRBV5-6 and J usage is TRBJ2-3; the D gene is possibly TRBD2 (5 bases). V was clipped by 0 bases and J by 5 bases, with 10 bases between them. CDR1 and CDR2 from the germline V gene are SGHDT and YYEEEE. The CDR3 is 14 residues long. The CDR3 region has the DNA TGTGCCAGCAGCTTGGACGGGAAGGGAGATACGCAGTATTTT. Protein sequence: CASSLDGKGDTQYF.